The T cell receptor beta chain described here comes from a study of cytomegalovirus exposure and HLA in healthy donors. For the study at large: In terms of ancestry, the Caucasian-associated cluster contained around 79% of the approximately 400 genotyped donors.

A word on this clone: Antigen: not known.

Healthy individuals who donated bone marrow served as the donors. The CDR3 runs to 14 residues. The ends lost 3 bases at V and 8 bases at J; junction bases unmatched: 7. In germline, CDR1 is MDHEN, CDR2 SYDVKM. 60 Vbeta and 13 Jbeta primers were used in PCR. The table came from immunoSEQ multiplex PCR; TCRdb's copy has only in-frame clones and leaves some out. Of 100,000 to 150,000 clones in the sample, about two thirds were seen once. Study-wide points: From TCR beta sequences, most subjects' HLA-A and HLA-B alleles were reportedly predicted accurately. Per a later analysis, fewer than 20,000 TCR beta sequences showed association with HLA alleles at 0.05 false discovery rate.

Source material: PBMCs. The sequence was obtained from a woman between 55 and 75 years old in good health and CMV-seropositive. This chain connects TRBV28 to TRBJ1-2, with TRBD1 matching over 9 bases. The CDR3 DNA reads as TGTGCCAGCAGTTTTGCCGGGACAGGGAGAGGCTACACCTTC. Translation: CASSFAGTGRGYTF.